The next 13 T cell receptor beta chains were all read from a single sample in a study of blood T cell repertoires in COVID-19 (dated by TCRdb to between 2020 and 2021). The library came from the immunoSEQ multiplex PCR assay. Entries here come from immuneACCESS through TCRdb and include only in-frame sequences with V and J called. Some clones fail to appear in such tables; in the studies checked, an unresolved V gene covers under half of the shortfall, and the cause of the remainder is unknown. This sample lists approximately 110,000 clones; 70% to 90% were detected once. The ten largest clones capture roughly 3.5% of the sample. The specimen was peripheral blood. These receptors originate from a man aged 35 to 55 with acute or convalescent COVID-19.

CDR3 region: CASSSGTGFEQYF. CDR3 DNA: TGTGCCAGCAGCTCCGGGACAGGGTTCGAGCAGTACTTC. The J gene is TRBJ2-7, the V gene TRBV5-8, with 9 bases aligning to TRBD1. CDR1 is SGHTS, CDR2 YDEGEE, per germline. This CDR3 spans 13 amino acids. Trimming took 3 bases from V and 6 from J; bases not matched to a gene: 4.

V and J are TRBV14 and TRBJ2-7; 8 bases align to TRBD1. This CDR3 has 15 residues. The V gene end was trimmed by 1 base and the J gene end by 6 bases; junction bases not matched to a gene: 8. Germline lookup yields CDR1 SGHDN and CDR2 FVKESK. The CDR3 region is CASSQVLGQGAEQYF. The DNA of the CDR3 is TGTGCCAGCAGCCAAGTTTTAGGACAGGGAGCCGAGCAGTACTTC.

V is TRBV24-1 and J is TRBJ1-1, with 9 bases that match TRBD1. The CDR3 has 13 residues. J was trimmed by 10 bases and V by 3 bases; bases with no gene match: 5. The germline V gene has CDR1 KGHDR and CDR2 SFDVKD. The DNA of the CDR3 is TGTGCCACCAGTGATGTGGACAGGGGCTTAGCTTTCTTT. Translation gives CATSDVDRGLAFF.

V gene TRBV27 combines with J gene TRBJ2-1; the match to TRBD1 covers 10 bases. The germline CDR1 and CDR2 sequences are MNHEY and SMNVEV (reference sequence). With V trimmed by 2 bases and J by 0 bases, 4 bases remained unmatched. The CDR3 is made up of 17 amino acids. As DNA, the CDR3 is TGTGCCAGCAGTTTACAGACAGGGGGCTTCTCCTACAATGAGCAGTTCTTC. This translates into CASSLQTGGFSYNEQFF.

The CDR3 loop is CASSHRTTGGLRNQPQHF. DNA of the CDR3: TGTGCCAGCAGCCACCGAACGACAGGGGGCTTGCGTAATCAGCCCCAGCATTTT. The chain links TRBV6-2 or TRBV6-3 to TRBJ1-5, with 10 bases lining up with TRBD1. The CDR3 is 18 residues long. Germline CDR1 is MNHEY and CDR2 is SVGEGT. The V and J ends lost 6 bases and 4 bases, in that order; junction bases with no gene match: 15.

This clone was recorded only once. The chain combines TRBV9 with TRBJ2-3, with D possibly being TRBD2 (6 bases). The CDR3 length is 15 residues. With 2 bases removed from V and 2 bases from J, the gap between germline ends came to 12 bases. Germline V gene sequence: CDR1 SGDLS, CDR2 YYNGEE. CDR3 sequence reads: CASSVQGGFTDTQYF. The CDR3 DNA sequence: TGTGCCAGCAGCGTTCAGGGAGGCTTCACAGATACGCAGTATTTT. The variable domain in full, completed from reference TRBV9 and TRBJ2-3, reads DSGVTQTPKHLITATGQRVTLRCSPRSGDLSVYWYQQSLDQGLQFLIQYYNGEERAKGNILERFSAQQFPDLHSELNLSSLELGDSALYFCASSVQGGFTDTQYFGPGTRLTVL.

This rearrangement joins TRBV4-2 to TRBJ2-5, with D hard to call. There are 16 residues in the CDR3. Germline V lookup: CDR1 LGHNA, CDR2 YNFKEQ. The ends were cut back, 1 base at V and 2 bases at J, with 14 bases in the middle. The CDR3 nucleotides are TGTGCCAGCAGCCAAGCCGTGGCTGCCCCACAAGAGACCCAGTACTTC. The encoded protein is CASSQAVAAPQETQYF.

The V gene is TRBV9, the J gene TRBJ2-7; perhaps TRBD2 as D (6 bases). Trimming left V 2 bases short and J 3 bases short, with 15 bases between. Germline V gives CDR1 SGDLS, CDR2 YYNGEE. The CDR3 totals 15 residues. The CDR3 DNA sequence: TGTGCCAGCAGCGTCGGAGGGGACGTCAACTACGAGCAGTACTTC. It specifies CASSVGGDVNYEQYF.

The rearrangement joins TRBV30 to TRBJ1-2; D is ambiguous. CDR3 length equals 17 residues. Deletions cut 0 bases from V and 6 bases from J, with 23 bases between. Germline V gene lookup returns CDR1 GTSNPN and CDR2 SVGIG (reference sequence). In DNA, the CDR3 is TGTGCCTGGAGTGTATTTGCGAAGACTCCGGGGTTACATGGCTACACCTTC. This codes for CAWSVFAKTPGLHGYTF. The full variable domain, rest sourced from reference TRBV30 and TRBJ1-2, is SQTIHQWPATLVQPVGSPLSLECTVEGTSNPNLYWYRQAAGRGLQLLFYSVGIGQISSEVPQNLSASRPQDRQFILSSKKLLLSDSGFYLCAWSVFAKTPGLHGYTFGSGTRLTVV.

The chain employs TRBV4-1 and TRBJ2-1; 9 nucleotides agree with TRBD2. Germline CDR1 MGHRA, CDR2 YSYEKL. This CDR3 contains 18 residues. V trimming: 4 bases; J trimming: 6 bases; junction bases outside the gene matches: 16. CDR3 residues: CASSLGNRRGGPVNEQFF. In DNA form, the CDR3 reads TGCGCCAGCAGCCTCGGGAATAGGCGGGGGGGCCCAGTCAATGAGCAGTTCTTC.

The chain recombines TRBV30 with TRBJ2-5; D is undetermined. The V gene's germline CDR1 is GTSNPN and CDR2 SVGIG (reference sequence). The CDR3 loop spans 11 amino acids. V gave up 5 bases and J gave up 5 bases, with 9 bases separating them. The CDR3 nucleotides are TGTGCCTGGTCCAACGGGGAGACCCAGTACTTC. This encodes CAWSNGETQYF.

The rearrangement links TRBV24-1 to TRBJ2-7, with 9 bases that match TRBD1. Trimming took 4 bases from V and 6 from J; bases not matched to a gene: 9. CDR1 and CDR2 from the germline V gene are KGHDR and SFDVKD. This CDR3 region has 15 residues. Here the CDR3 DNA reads TGTGCCACCAGTGACTCCGGGACAGGGTCTCTCGAGCAGTACTTC. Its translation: CATSDSGTGSLEQYF.

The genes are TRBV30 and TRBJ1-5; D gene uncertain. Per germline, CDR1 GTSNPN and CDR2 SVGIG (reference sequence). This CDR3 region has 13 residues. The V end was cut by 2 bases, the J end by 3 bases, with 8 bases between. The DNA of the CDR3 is TGTGCCTGGAGTTTTGCAGTCAATCAGCCCCAGCATTTT. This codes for CAWSFAVNQPQHF.